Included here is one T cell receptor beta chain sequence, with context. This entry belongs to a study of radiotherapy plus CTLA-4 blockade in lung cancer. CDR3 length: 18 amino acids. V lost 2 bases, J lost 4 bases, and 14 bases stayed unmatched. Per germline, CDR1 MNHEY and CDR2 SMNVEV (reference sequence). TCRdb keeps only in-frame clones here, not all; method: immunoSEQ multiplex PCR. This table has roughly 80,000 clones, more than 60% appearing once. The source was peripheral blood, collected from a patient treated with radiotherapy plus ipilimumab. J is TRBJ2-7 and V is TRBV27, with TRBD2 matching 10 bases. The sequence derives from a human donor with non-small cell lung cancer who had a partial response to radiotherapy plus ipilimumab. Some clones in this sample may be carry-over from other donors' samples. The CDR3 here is CASSLLYSPSGSRYEQYF. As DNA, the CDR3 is TGTGCCAGCAGTTTACTATATAGTCCTAGCGGGAGTAGGTACGAGCAGTACTTC.